This passage covers 10 T cell receptor beta chains from one sample sequenced in a study of blood T cell repertoires in COVID-19. TCRdb keeps only in-frame clones here, not all; method: immunoSEQ multiplex PCR. Of fewer than 350,000 clones in the sample, 80% to 90% were seen once. Sequencing was carried out using peripheral blood. These receptors originate from a woman in her twenties or thirties with COVID-19, enrolled during active disease.

The chain has TRBV18 and TRBJ1-2, with D possibly TRBD1 on 6 matching bases. CDR1 and CDR2 from the germline V gene are KGHSH and LQKENI. CDR3 length: 16 amino acids. Trimming stripped 6 bases from V and 4 bases from J, with 21 bases between. The CDR3 sequence is CASSTPRGGESYGYTF. The CDR3 coding sequence is TGTGCCAGCTCGACGCCCCGAGGGGGTGAGAGCTATGGCTACACCTTC.

The J gene is TRBJ2-5, the V gene TRBV14, with D possibly being TRBD2 (6 bases). The CDR3 totals 15 residues. V shed 4 bases and J shed 2 bases, with 14 bases lying between them. Germline V lookup: CDR1 SGHDN, CDR2 FVKESK. CDR3 coding DNA: TGTGCCAGCAGCCGCCAGTATGGGGGGCAAGAGACCCAGTACTTC. This encodes CASSRQYGGQETQYF.

The chain carries TRBV15 and TRBJ2-7, with a possible D match to TRBD2 (6 bases). Germline-derived CDR1 and CDR2 are LNHNV and YYDKDF (reference sequence). V dropped 4 bases and J dropped 4 bases, with 14 bases sitting between them. The CDR3 has 14 residues. CDR3 bases: TGTGCCACCAGCATGTTTAGCGGACTATACGAGCAGTACTTC. This codes for CATSMFSGLYEQYF.

The chain recombines TRBV3-1 (or the pseudogene TRBV3-2) with TRBJ2-5, with TRBD2 matching over 7 bases. CDR1 is LGHDT and CDR2 is YNNKEL in the germline V gene (reference sequence). The V gene end was trimmed by 2 bases and the J gene end by 3 bases; junction bases not matched to a gene: 9. The CDR3 loop spans 16 amino acids. The CDR3 nucleotides are TGTGCCAGCAGCCAACTAGGAAGCGGGGAGAAAGAGACCCAGTACTTC. Amino acid sequence: CASSQLGSGEKETQYF.

This clone was seen a handful of times. This chain joins TRBV10-1 and TRBJ2-2; possibly TRBD2 for D (5 bases). Germline lookup yields CDR1 WNHNN and CDR2 SYGVQD (reference sequence). Trimming shortened V by 2 bases and J by 13 bases, and 14 bases separated the two germline ends. CDR3 length equals 13 residues. The CDR3 reads CASSEDNREGLFF. The CDR3 region has the DNA TGCGCCAGCAGTGAGGACAATCGTGAGGGGCTGTTTTTT.

This clone was recorded only once. The genes are TRBV30 and TRBJ1-1; tentative D call: TRBD1 (6 bases). The germline CDR1 and CDR2 sequences are GTSNPN and SVGIG (reference sequence). V shed 5 bases and J shed 1 base, with 11 bases lying between them. This CDR3 spans 13 amino acids. In nucleotides, the CDR3 is TGTGCCTGGGGTGGACAGCGGAACACTGAAGCTTTCTTT. Translating gives CAWGGQRNTEAFF. Using reference TRBV30 and TRBJ1-1 for the parts outside the CDR3, the full variable domain is SQTIHQWPATLVQPVGSPLSLECTVEGTSNPNLYWYRQAAGRGLQLLFYSVGIGQISSEVPQNLSASRPQDRQFILSSKKLLLSDSGFYLCAWGGQRNTEAFFGQGTRLTVV.

The rearrangement joins TRBV13 to TRBJ2-7, with a weak D call TRBD1 (6 bases). Germline lookup yields CDR1 PRHDT and CDR2 FYEKMQ (reference sequence). V was shortened by 5 bases and J by 2 bases, with 13 bases between the two germline ends. The CDR3 sequence is 14 residues long. The CDR3 DNA sequence: TGTGCCAGCAGCCTGAACAGGGTAACCTACGAGCAGTACTTC. Translation gives CASSLNRVTYEQYF.

CDR3 bases: TGTGCCAGCAGCTGGGCCGGCGATGAGCAGTTCTTC. Its protein is CASSWAGDEQFF. This chain joins TRBV5-6 and TRBJ2-1; D ambiguous. V was trimmed by 3 bases and J by 8 bases, leaving 9 bases between them. The CDR3 is made up of 12 amino acids. Germline CDR1 is SGHDT and CDR2 is YYEEEE.

The chain employs TRBV7-9 and TRBJ2-1, with 10 positions matching TRBD2. V gave up 5 bases and J gave up 7 bases; unmatched junction bases: 14. This CDR3 region has 17 residues. The V gene's germline CDR1 is SEHNR and CDR2 FQNEAQ (reference sequence). The CDR3 DNA follows: TGTGCCAGCAGCGCGAAGCGGGGGGGAGGGTTGGAAAATGAGCAGTTCTTC. Translating gives CASSAKRGGGLENEQFF.

The CDR3 DNA is TGTGCCAGCAGCCTCGCAGGGGCAGATACGCAGTATTTT. Protein product: CASSLAGADTQYF. This chain links TRBV11-2 with TRBJ2-3, with D perhaps matching TRBD1 (6 bases). CDR1 and CDR2 from the germline V gene are SGHAT and FQNNGV. The CDR3 covers 13 residues. V was cut by 5 bases and J by 4 bases, with 10 bases left in between.